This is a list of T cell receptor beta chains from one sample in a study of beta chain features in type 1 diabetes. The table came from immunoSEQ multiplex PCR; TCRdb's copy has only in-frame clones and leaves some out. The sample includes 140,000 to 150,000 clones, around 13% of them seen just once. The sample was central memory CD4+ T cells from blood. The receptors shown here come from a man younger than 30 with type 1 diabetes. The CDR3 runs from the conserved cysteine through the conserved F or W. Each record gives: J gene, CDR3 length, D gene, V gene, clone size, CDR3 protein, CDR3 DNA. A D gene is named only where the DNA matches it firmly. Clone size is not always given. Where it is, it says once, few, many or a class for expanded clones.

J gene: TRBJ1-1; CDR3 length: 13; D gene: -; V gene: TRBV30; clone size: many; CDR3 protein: CAWSLQGNTEAFF; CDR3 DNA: TGTGCCTGGAGCTTACAGGGGAACACTGAAGCTTTCTTT
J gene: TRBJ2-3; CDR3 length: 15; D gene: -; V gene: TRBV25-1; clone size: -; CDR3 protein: CASSEDRQATDTQYF; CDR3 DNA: TGTGCCAGCAGTGAAGACCGGCAGGCCACAGATACGCAGTATTTT
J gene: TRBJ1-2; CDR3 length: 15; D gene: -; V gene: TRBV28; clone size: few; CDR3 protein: CASIISGKRNYGYTF; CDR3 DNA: TGTGCCAGCATTATCTCCGGGAAACGAAACTATGGCTACACCTTC
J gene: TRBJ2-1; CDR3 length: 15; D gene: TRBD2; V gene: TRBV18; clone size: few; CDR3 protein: CASSPTSDSYNEQFF; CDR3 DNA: TGTGCCAGCTCCCCTACTAGCGACTCCTACAATGAGCAGTTCTTC
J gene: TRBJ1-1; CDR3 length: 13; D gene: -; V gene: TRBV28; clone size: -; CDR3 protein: CASSFPQNTEAFF; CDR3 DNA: TGTGCCAGCAGTTTCCCGCAGAACACTGAAGCTTTCTTT
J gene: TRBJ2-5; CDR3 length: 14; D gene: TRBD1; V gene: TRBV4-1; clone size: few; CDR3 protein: CASSLQGAMETQYF; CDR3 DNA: TGCGCCAGCAGCTTACAGGGGGCCATGGAGACCCAGTACTTC
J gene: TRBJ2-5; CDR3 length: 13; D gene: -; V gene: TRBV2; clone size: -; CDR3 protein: CASSSRMGKTQYF; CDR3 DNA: TGTGCCAGCAGCTCGAGGATGGGAAAGACCCAGTACTTC
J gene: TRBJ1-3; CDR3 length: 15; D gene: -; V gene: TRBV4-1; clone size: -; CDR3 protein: CASSRTLGSGNTIYF; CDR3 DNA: TGCGCCAGCAGCCGGACACTCGGCTCTGGAAACACCATATATTTT
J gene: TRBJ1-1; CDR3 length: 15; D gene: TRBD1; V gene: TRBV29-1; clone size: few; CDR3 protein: CSVEGTGGAATEAFF; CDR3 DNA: TGCAGCGTTGAAGGGACAGGGGGCGCTGCCACTGAAGCTTTCTTT
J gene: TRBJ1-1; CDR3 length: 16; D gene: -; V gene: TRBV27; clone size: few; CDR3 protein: CASFRWDKRTRTEAFF; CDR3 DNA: TGTGCCAGCTTCCGATGGGACAAACGAACGAGGACTGAAGCTTTCTTT
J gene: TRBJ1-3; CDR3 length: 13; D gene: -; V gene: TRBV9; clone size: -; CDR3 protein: CASSVAGKDTIYF; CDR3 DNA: TGTGCCAGCAGCGTAGCTGGTAAAGACACCATATATTTT
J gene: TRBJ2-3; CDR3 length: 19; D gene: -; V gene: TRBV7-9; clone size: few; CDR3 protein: CASSLAAGNFRLFTDTQYF; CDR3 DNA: TGTGCCAGCAGCTTAGCCGCGGGGAACTTCCGACTGTTCACAGATACGCAGTATTTT
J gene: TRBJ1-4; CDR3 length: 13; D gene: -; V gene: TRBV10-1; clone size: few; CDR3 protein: CASGDRVGEKLFF; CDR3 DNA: TGCGCCAGCGGCGATCGGGTCGGCGAAAAACTGTTTTTT
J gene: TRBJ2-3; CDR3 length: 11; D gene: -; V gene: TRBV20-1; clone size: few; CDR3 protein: CSALFTDTQYF; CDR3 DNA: TGCAGTGCTCTCTTTACAGATACGCAGTATTTT
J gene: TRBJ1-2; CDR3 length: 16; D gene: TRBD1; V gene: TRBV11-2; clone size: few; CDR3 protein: CASSFEDRAGGNGYTF; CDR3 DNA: TGTGCCAGCAGCTTTGAGGATCGCGCAGGGGGTAATGGCTACACCTTC
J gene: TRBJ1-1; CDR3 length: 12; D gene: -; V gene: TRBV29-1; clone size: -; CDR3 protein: CSVSGGQHEAFF; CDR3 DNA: TGCAGCGTTTCCGGCGGACAGCATGAAGCTTTCTTT
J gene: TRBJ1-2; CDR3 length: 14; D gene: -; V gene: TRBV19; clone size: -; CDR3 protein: CASRRPTDNYGYTF; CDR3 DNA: TGTGCCAGTAGACGGCCTACAGATAACTATGGCTACACCTTC
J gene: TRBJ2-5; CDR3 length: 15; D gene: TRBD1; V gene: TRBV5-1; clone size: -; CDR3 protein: CASSLSPGQQETQYF; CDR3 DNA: TGCGCCAGCAGCTTGTCTCCGGGACAGCAAGAGACCCAGTACTTC
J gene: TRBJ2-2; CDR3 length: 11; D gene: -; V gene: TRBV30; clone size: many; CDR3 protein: CAWARTGELFF; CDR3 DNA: TGTGCCTGGGCCCGCACCGGGGAGCTGTTTTTT
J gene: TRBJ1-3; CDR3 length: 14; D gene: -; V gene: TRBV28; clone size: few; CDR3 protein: CASSSGESGNTIYF; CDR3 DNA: TGTGCCAGCAGTTCAGGGGAATCTGGAAACACCATATATTTT
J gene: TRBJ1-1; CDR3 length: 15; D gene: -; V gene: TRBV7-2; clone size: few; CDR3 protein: CASSKWVAYGTEAFF; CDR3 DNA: TGTGCCAGCAGCAAATGGGTGGCCTACGGCACTGAAGCTTTCTTT
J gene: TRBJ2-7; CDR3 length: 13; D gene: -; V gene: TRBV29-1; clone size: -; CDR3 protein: CSVETSLSYEQYF; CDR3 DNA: TGCAGCGTTGAAACTAGCCTCTCCTACGAGCAGTACTTC
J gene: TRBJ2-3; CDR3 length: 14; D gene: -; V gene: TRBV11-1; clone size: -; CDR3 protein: CASSLDRGGDTQYF; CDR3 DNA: TGTGCCAGCAGCTTAGACAGGGGAGGAGATACGCAGTATTTT
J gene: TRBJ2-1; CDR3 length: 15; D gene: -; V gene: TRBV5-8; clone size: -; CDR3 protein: CASSLGWGSYNEQFF; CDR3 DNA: TGTGCCAGCAGCTTGGGGTGGGGCTCCTACAATGAGCAGTTCTTC
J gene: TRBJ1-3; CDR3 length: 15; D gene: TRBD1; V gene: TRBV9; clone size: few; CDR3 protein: CASSPQTGKGNTIYF; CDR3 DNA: TGTGCCAGCAGCCCACAGACAGGGAAAGGAAACACCATATATTTT
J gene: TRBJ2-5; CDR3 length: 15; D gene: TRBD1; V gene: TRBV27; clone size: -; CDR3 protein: CASSSPGTGAKTQYF; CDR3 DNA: TGTGCCAGCAGTTCACCTGGGACAGGGGCGAAGACCCAGTACTTC
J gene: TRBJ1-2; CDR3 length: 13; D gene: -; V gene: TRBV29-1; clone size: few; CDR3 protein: CSVESGIARGYTF; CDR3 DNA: TGCAGCGTTGAATCGGGGATAGCTCGAGGCTACACCTTC
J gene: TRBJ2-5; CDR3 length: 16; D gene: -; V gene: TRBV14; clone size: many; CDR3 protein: CASSQGQAAYQETQYF; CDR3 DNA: TGTGCCAGCAGCCAAGGACAGGCCGCGTACCAAGAGACCCAGTACTTC
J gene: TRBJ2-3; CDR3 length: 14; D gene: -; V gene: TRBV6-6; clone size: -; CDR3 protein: CASSYAAPTDTQYF; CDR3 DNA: TGTGCCAGCAGTTACGCCGCACCCACAGATACGCAGTATTTT
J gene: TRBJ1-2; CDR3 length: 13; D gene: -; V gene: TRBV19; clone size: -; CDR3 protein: CASSTEEGYGYTF; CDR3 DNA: TGTGCCAGTAGTACCGAGGAAGGCTATGGCTACACCTTC
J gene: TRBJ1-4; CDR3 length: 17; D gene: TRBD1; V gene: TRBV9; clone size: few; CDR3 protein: CASSVGPRLGGGEKLFF; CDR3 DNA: TGTGCCAGCAGCGTCGGACCCAGACTAGGGGGCGGCGAAAAACTGTTTTTT
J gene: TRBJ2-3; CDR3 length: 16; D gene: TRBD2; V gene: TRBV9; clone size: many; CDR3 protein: CASSVGTSAETDTQYF; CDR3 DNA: TGTGCCAGCAGCGTAGGAACTAGCGCCGAGACAGATACGCAGTATTTT
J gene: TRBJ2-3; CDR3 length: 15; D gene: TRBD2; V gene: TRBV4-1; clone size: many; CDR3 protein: CASSLAGERTDTQYF; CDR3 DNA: TGCGCCAGCAGCCTAGCGGGGGAACGCACAGATACGCAGTATTTT
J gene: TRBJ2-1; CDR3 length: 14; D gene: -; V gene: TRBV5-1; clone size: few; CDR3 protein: CASSLVSEIDEQFF; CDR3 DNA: TGCGCCAGCAGCTTGGTATCAGAGATCGATGAGCAGTTCTTC
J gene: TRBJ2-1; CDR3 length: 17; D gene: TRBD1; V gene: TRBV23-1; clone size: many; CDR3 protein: CASSPSATGKVYNEQFF; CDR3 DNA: TGCGCCAGCAGTCCTTCCGCGACAGGGAAGGTTTACAATGAGCAGTTCTTC
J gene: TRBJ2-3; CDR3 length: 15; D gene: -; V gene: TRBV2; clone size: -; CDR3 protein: CASSEGGGGTDTQYF; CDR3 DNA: TGTGCCAGCAGTGAAGGCGGGGGCGGCACAGATACGCAGTATTTT
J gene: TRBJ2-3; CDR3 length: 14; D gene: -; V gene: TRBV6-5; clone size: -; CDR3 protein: CASSYREFTDTQYF; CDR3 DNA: TGTGCCAGCAGTTACCGGGAGTTCACAGATACGCAGTATTTT
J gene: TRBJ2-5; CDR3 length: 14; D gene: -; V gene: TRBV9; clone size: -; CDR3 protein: CASSVEGAGKTQYF; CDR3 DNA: TGTGCCAGCAGCGTAGAAGGGGCAGGGAAGACCCAGTACTTC
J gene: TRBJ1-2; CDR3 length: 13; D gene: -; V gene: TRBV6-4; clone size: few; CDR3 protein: CASSDGGRYGYTF; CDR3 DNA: TGTGCCAGCAGTGACGGGGGAAGGTATGGCTACACCTTC
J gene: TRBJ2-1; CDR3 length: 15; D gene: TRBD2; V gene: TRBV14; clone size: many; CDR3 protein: CASSQVGLAGNEQFF; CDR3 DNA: TGTGCCAGCAGCCAAGTCGGACTAGCGGGTAATGAGCAGTTCTTC